The 20 T cell receptor beta chains given below trace back to one sample, sequenced in a study of blood T cell repertoires in COVID-19 (TCRdb year 2020). Libraries were made using the immunoSEQ multiplex PCR assay. Sourced from immuneACCESS, this table was stored by TCRdb with only in-frame sequences that have V and J called. A share of the clones is absent; for the studies checked, an unresolved V gene accounts for under half, and the remainder has no known explanation. This sample is represented by some 130,000 clones; 79% of them were singletons. The ten largest clonotypes hold around 4% of the sample. The sample was peripheral blood. The source is a man in his sixties with acute or convalescent COVID-19.

The chain links TRBV6-5 to TRBJ1-2; TRBD1 matches at 8 bases. The CDR3 has 15 amino acids. Germline CDR1 is MNHEY and CDR2 is SVGAGI. V shed 6 bases and J 7 bases; nucleotides not matched to a gene: 13. This CDR3 is CASRGNFDRGVGYTF. Written as DNA, the CDR3 is TGTGCCAGCAGAGGAAACTTCGACAGGGGAGTTGGCTACACCTTC.

This rearrangement joins TRBV5-1 to TRBJ2-3; D perhaps matches TRBD2 (7 bases). In germline, CDR1 is SGHRS, CDR2 YFSETQ. The CDR3 is 15 amino acids. Trimming left V 4 bases short and J 3 bases short, with 15 bases between. The CDR3 spells CASSILGGGTDTQYF. The CDR3 bases are TGCGCCAGCAGCATCCTAGGGGGAGGGACAGATACGCAGTATTTT.

V and J are TRBV28 and TRBJ1-1; TRBD1 is a possible D gene (6 bases). The CDR3 extends over 14 amino acids. Germline V CDR1 and CDR2: MDHEN, SYDVKM. V lost 3 bases and J lost 1, with 9 bases in between. The chain's CDR3 is CASSFARGNTEAFF. The CDR3 nucleotides read TGTGCCAGCAGTTTCGCCAGGGGGAACACTGAAGCTTTCTTT.

This chain links TRBV5-4 with TRBJ2-2, with 9 bases identical to TRBD1. Germline loops: CDR1 SGHNT, CDR2 YYREEE (reference sequence). The CDR3 covers 16 residues. V lost 4 bases and J lost 3; bases outside the gene matches: 7. The CDR3 DNA reads as TGTGCCAGCAGCCACGGCGGGACAGGGTACACCGGGGAGCTGTTTTTT. It translates to CASSHGGTGYTGELFF.

The chain links TRBV5-8 to TRBJ2-7; unclear D gene. The CDR3 is 12 amino acids. CDR1 SGHTS and CDR2 YDEGEE come from the germline V gene. V was trimmed by 1 base and J by 7 bases, leaving 9 bases between them. The CDR3 region has the DNA TGTGCCAGCAGCTTGTATCCCTCGGAGCAGTACTTC. Its protein product is CASSLYPSEQYF. The entire variable domain, with the rest obtained from reference TRBV5-8 and TRBJ2-7, is as follows: EAGVTQSPTHLIKTRGQQATLRCSPISGHTSVYWYQQALGLGLQFLLWYDEGEERNRGNFPPRFSGRQFPNYSSELNVNALELEDSALYLCASSLYPSEQYFGPGTRLTVT.

The chain joins TRBV2 to TRBJ1-3, with 7 bases aligning to TRBD1. The CDR3 runs 15 residues. Germline V gives CDR1 SNHLY, CDR2 FYNNEI. The junction had 4 bases not matched to a gene; V was cut back by 5 bases and J by 0 bases. The CDR3 coding sequence is TGTGCCAGCAGTAAGGGGGCGAGCTCTGGAAACACCATATATTTT. Amino acids: CASSKGASSGNTIYF.

V and J are TRBV9 and TRBJ2-2; no firm D call. V was pared by 5 bases and J by 6 bases, with 5 bases between. The CDR3 runs to 11 residues. Germline loops: CDR1 SGDLS, CDR2 YYNGEE. CDR3 DNA sequence: TGTGCCAGCAGGGCGGCCGGGGAGCTGTTTTTT. This sequence encodes CASRAAGELFF.

The chain employs TRBV4-3 and TRBJ2-2; TRBD2 matches at 11 bases. The V and J ends lost 1 base and 5 bases, in that order; junction bases with no gene match: 3. This CDR3 has 16 amino acids. The germline gives CDR1 LGHNA, CDR2 YSLEER. CDR3 protein: CASSQGLAGGTGELFF. DNA of the CDR3: TGCGCCAGCAGCCAAGGGCTAGCGGGAGGTACCGGGGAGCTGTTTTTT.

The chain is built from TRBV19 and TRBJ2-1; possibly TRBD2 for D (5 bases). The CDR3 sequence is 14 residues long. The germline V and J ends were trimmed by 8 bases and 4 bases, with 15 bases remaining between them. The germline V gene has CDR1 LNHDA and CDR2 SQIVND (reference sequence). CDR3: CASPLGGSYNEQFF. The DNA for the CDR3 is TGTGCCAGTCCTTTAGGTGGGAGTTACAATGAGCAGTTCTTC.

As regards this clone: Other nucleotide sequences in the sample specify the same CDR3. The rearrangement joins TRBV29-1 to TRBJ1-2; 7 bases align to TRBD1. The J segment lost 5 bases and the V segment lost 7 bases, leaving 4 bases of the junction unmatched. The CDR3 is 11 amino acids. The germline V gene encodes CDR1 SQVTM and CDR2 ANQGSEA. CDR3 bases: TGCAGCGCTGGGGACAGTTATGGCTACACCTTC. Amino acid sequence: CSAGDSYGYTF.

This chain links TRBV28 with TRBJ1-2; the D gene is possibly TRBD1 (6 bases). The germline V gene has CDR1 MDHEN and CDR2 SYDVKM. V dropped 8 bases and J dropped 4 bases, with 23 bases sitting between them. CDR3 length: 16 residues. The CDR3 DNA reads as TGTGCCAGCCGAGGGCCAGGGGAGGGGAAGGGCTATGGCTACACCTTC. This translates into CASRGPGEGKGYGYTF.

The V and J genes are TRBV9 and TRBJ2-2; 8 bases agree with TRBD1. Per the germline V gene, CDR1 is SGDLS and CDR2 is YYNGEE. CDR3 length: 14 residues. Losses at the gene ends were 5 bases for V and 6 bases for J; bases not matched to a gene: 6. CDR3 DNA: TGTGCCAGCAGTGCCTACAGGGGGTCCGGGGAGCTGTTTTTT. Protein product: CASSAYRGSGELFF.

This clone was detected only a few times. This rearrangement joins TRBV12-3 or TRBV12-4 to TRBJ2-3; 7 bases are a match to TRBD2. The CDR3 has 13 residues. The ends lost 9 bases at V and 3 bases at J; junction bases unmatched: 6. CDR3 nucleotides: TGTGCCAGTTCGGGAGGTAGTACAGATACGCAGTATTTT. Amino acid sequence: CASSGGSTDTQYF.

The chain recombines TRBV5-1 with TRBJ1-4, with D perhaps TRBD1 (5 bases). The germline V gene encodes CDR1 SGHRS and CDR2 YFSETQ. V lost 5 bases to trimming and J lost 5 bases, with 13 bases between them. The CDR3 contains 14 residues. CDR3 sequence (DNA): TGCGCCAGCAGGACCGGGACTAACAATGAAAAACTGTTTTTT. This gives the protein CASRTGTNNEKLFF. Using reference TRBV5-1 and TRBJ1-4 for the parts outside the CDR3, the full variable domain is KAGVTQTPRYLIKTRGQQVTLSCSPISGHRSVSWYQQTPGQGLQFLFEYFSETQRNKGNFPGRFSGRQFSNSRSEMNVSTLELGDSALYLCASRTGTNNEKLFFGSGTQLSVL.

V gene TRBV9 combines with J gene TRBJ2-2, with a tentative D call TRBD1 (6 bases). CDR3 length: 15 residues. Trimming took off 0 bases at V and 4 bases at J, with 10 bases between the two ends. The germline CDR1 and CDR2 sequences are SGDLS and YYNGEE. The CDR3 region has the DNA TGTGCCAGCAGCGTAGTACAGGGAAGCACCGGGGAGCTGTTTTTT. Translated, it gives CASSVVQGSTGELFF.

The chain links TRBV3-1 (or the pseudogene TRBV3-2) to TRBJ1-1; D call uncertain. CDR1 and CDR2 from the germline V gene are LGHDT and YNNKEL (reference sequence). Trimming shortened V by 4 bases and J by 0 bases, and 15 bases separated the two germline ends. This CDR3 is 16 amino acids long. Here the CDR3 DNA reads TGTGCCAGCAGCCCCACAGCTGGAGGAATGAACACTGAAGCTTTCTTT. Translation: CASSPTAGGMNTEAFF.

The chain combines TRBV9 with TRBJ2-2, with TRBD2 as a possible D gene (6 bases). V lost 3 bases to trimming and J lost 1 base, with 13 bases between them. This CDR3 has 16 amino acids. The V gene's germline CDR1 is SGDLS and CDR2 YYNGEE. The CDR3 sequence: CASSAPGTLNTGELFF. The CDR3 region has the DNA TGTGCCAGCAGCGCTCCCGGGACTTTGAACACCGGGGAGCTGTTTTTT.

This clone has more than one count but fewer than ten. This chain joins TRBV5-1 and TRBJ1-2; D gene ambiguous. V was shortened by 0 bases and J by 0 bases, with 6 bases between the two germline ends. CDR3 length: 14 residues. Germline CDR1 reads SGHRS; CDR2 reads YFSETQ. In nucleotides, the CDR3 is TGCGCCAGCAGCTTGGCCGGTTCTAACTATGGCTACACCTTC. Amino acids: CASSLAGSNYGYTF.

The chain has TRBV11-2 and TRBJ1-2; possibly TRBD1 for D (6 bases). Per germline, CDR1 SGHAT and CDR2 FQNNGV. The V end lost 5 bases, the J end lost 6 bases, and 10 bases lay between the germline ends. The CDR3 is 12 residues long. In DNA form, the CDR3 reads TGTGCCAGCAGCCCCTGGACAGATGGCTACACCTTC. Its protein product is CASSPWTDGYTF.

This chain connects TRBV10-3 to TRBJ2-2; 8 bases are shared with TRBD1. Losses at the gene ends were 10 bases for V and 5 bases for J; bases not matched to a gene: 9. Germline CDR1 ENHRY, CDR2 SYGVKD. The CDR3 contains 14 residues. CDR3 sequence reads: CATTGGLGTGELFF. The CDR3 DNA reads TGTGCCACTACAGGGGGGTTAGGAACCGGGGAGCTGTTTTTT.